This T cell receptor beta chain was sequenced for a study of shared clonotypes between healthy human individuals. TCRdb's copy holds only in-frame clones and misses some; the assay was immunoSEQ multiplex PCR. The sample consists of about 1.1 million clones, roughly 80% of them appearing once. V was shortened by 2 bases and J by 7 bases, with 19 bases between the two germline ends. The germline V gene encodes CDR1 SGDLS and CDR2 YYNGEE. CDR3 length: 16 amino acids. The sequence was collected from a young man in good health. Some clones in this sample may be carry-over from other donors' samples. What was sequenced was memory CD4+ T cells from PBMCs. The subset denotes: CD45RA-negative fraction. The chain has TRBV9 and TRBJ1-3; maybe TRBD1 (6 bases). The chain's CDR3 is CASSVGVTGSGNTIYF. As DNA, the CDR3 is TGTGCCAGCAGCGTTGGGGTTACAGGGTCAGGGAACACCATATATTTT.